This T cell receptor beta chain was recovered during a study of blood T cell repertoires in COVID-19. Profiling relied on immunoSEQ multiplex PCR, and the TCRdb table lists in-frame clones only, not all of them. The sample has approximately 150,000 clones; 84% are singletons. V was cut by 6 bases and J by 3 bases, with 9 bases left in between. The CDR3 sequence is 13 residues long. Germline CDR1 and CDR2: MNHEY and SVGAGI. This receptor was taken from a man aged 45-65 years in a cohort exposed to, infected with or recovered from COVID-19 (not recorded which). This rearrangement joins TRBV6-5 to TRBJ2-4; perhaps TRBD2 as D (5 bases). The material sequenced was PBMCs or T cells enriched from blood (not recorded which). CDR3 bases: TGTGCCAGCAGGAGGGAGAGCAAAAACATTCAGTACTTC. It codes for CASRRESKNIQYF.